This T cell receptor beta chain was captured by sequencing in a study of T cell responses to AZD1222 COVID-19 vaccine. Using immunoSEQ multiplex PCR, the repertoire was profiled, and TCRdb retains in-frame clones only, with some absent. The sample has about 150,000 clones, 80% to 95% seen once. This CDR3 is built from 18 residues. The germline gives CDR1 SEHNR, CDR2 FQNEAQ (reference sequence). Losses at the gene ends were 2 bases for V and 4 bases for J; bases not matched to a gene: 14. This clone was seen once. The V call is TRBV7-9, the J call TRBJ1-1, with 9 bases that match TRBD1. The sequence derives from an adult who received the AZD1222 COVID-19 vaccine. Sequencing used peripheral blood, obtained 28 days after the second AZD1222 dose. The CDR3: CASSLNPRGQGRITEAFF. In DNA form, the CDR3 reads TGTGCCAGCAGCTTAAATCCCCGGGGACAGGGCAGGATCACTGAAGCTTTCTTT.